This passage covers 8 T cell receptor beta chains from one sample sequenced in a study of cytomegalovirus exposure and HLA in healthy donors (dated by TCRdb to 2016 to 2017). Libraries were constructed by the immunoSEQ multiplex PCR assay. The multiplex PCR relied on a mix of 60 forward primers for TCR Vbeta segments and 13 reverse primers for TCR Jbeta segments. Entries here come from immuneACCESS through TCRdb and include only in-frame sequences with V and J called. Some clones fail to appear in such tables; in the studies checked, an unresolved V gene covers under half of the shortfall, and the cause of the remainder is unknown. The sample has fewer than 250,000 clones on record, 70% to 80% of them singletons. Of the sample, about 16% is held by the ten largest clones. Sequencing was carried out using PBMCs. The receptors were gathered from a man aged 40-49 years in good health and CMV-seronegative.

The chain has TRBV2 and TRBJ1-2; D not certain. Germline CDR1 reads SNHLY; CDR2 reads FYNNEI. This CDR3 region has 15 residues. V lost 8 bases and J 0 bases, leaving 16 bases between the germline ends. The CDR3 region is CASLVREMANYGYTF. CDR3 in DNA: TGTGCCAGCTTAGTAAGGGAGATGGCTAACTATGGCTACACCTTC. The complete variable domain, with remaining parts taken from reference TRBV2 and TRBJ1-2, reads EPEVTQTPSHQVTQMGQEVILRCVPISNHLYFYWYRQILGQKVEFLVSFYNNEISEKSEIFDDQFSVERPDGSNFTLKIRSTKLEDSAMYFCASLVREMANYGYTFGSGTRLTVV.

V usage is TRBV19 and J usage is TRBJ2-7; D possibly corresponds to TRBD1 (6 bases). The CDR3 totals 14 residues. V was cut by 7 bases and J by 4 bases, with 17 bases left in between. Germline CDR1 is LNHDA and CDR2 is SQIVND (reference sequence). CDR3 DNA sequence: TGTGCCAGTAACGAACAGGGTCTCGAATACGAGCAGTACTTC. This sequence encodes CASNEQGLEYEQYF.

The chain combines TRBV18 with TRBJ2-3; D possibly corresponds to TRBD2 (6 bases). In germline, CDR1 is KGHSH, CDR2 LQKENI. Trimming took 5 bases from V and 0 from J, leaving 12 bases between them. This CDR3 is built from 15 residues. The CDR3 sequence: CASSSDGTSTDTQYF. CDR3 coding DNA: TGTGCCAGCTCATCTGACGGGACTAGCACAGATACGCAGTATTTT.

V and J are TRBV6-5 and TRBJ2-7; weak D call: TRBD2 (5 bases). The CDR3 has 13 residues. Germline V gene sequence: CDR1 MNHEY, CDR2 SVGAGI. V lost 2 bases and J 1 base, leaving 6 bases between the germline ends. The CDR3 loop is CASSYEGSYEQYF. Written as DNA, the CDR3 is TGTGCCAGCAGTTACGAGGGATCCTACGAGCAGTACTTC.

The chain combines TRBV11-2 with TRBJ2-7; D perhaps matches TRBD2 (5 bases). Germline V lookup: CDR1 SGHAT, CDR2 FQNNGV. V was cut by 5 bases and J by 4 bases, with 12 bases left in between. This CDR3 region has 13 residues. CDR3 in amino acids: CASSPGGFYEQYF. For the CDR3, the DNA is TGTGCCAGCAGCCCCGGCGGGTTTTACGAGCAGTACTTC.

The CDR3 region is CAPRGGAGNQPQHF. CDR3 coding DNA: TGTGCCCCTCGGGGGGGGGCAGGCAATCAGCCCCAGCATTTT. V is TRBV6-4 and J is TRBJ1-5; D possibly corresponds to TRBD1 (6 bases). V dropped 11 bases and J dropped 2 bases, with 16 bases sitting between them. The CDR3 extends over 14 amino acids. In germline, CDR1 is MRHNA, CDR2 SNTAGT.

This chain uses TRBV28 with TRBJ1-5; 7 bases map to TRBD1. Germline V gene data show CDR1 as MDHEN and CDR2 as SYDVKM. The CDR3 is 14 residues long. V gave up 10 bases and J gave up 3 bases; unmatched junction bases: 9. CDR3 sequence reads: CATDTGTDNQPQHF. As DNA, the CDR3 is TGTGCCACCGACACCGGGACAGACAATCAGCCCCAGCATTTT.

J is TRBJ1-3 and V is TRBV9; D ambiguous. From germline, CDR1 is SGDLS and CDR2 YYNGEE. This CDR3 contains 13 residues. Trimming left V 5 bases short and J 2 bases short, with 8 bases between. The chain's CDR3 is CASRREAGNTIYF. The CDR3 bases are TGTGCCAGCAGGAGGGAGGCTGGAAACACCATATATTTT. Supplemented by reference TRBV9 and TRBJ1-3, the full variable domain reads DSGVTQTPKHLITATGQRVTLRCSPRSGDLSVYWYQQSLDQGLQFLIQYYNGEERAKGNILERFSAQQFPDLHSELNLSSLELGDSALYFCASRREAGNTIYFGEGSWLTVV.